These T cell receptor beta chains were read from a single sample in a study of T cells in Graves' hyperthyroidism and ophthalmopathy. TCRdb re-called the multiplex PCR reads with MiXCR, one entry per CDR3 protein. The sample lists a few hundred thousand distinct CDR3 sequences; around 15% were seen once. Specimen: blood. The receptors come from a woman aged 35 to 49 with Graves' hyperthyroidism. The CDR3 runs from the conserved cysteine through the conserved F or W. Fields, in order: J gene, clone size, V gene, D gene, CDR3 protein, CDR3 DNA. A D gene is named only where the DNA matches it firmly. Some rows mark clone size as missing; the rest say once, few, many or name a class of expanded clone.

TRBJ1-4,many,TRBV2,TRBD1,CASSEATGVYEKLFF,TGTGCCAGCAGTGAAGCTACAGGGGTGTATGAAAAACTGTTTTTT
TRBJ1-4,many,TRBV20-1,TRBD1,CSAPGQGGTSINEKLFF,TGCAGTGCTCCAGGACAGGGAGGAACATCGATTAATGAAAAACTGTTTTTT
TRBJ2-1,many,TRBV5-1,TRBD2,CASSPGGLAGGHNEQFF,TGCGCCAGCAGCCCTGGAGGGCTAGCGGGAGGACACAATGAGCAGTTCTTC
TRBJ2-5,NA,TRBV7-2,NA,CASSLSSGTSKETQYF,TGTGCCAGCAGCTTATCTTCGGGGACATCTAAAGAGACCCAGTACTTC
TRBJ2-3,NA,TRBV27,TRBD2,CASSFRAGSGRADTQYF,TGTGCCAGCAGTTTTAGGGCAGGAAGCGGGAGGGCAGATACGCAGTATTTT
TRBJ2-7,many,TRBV20-1,NA,CSARDQGGYEQYF,TGCAGTGCTAGAGATCAAGGTGGCTACGAGCAGTACTTC
TRBJ2-2,NA,TRBV4-1,NA,CASSQEMRITGELFF,TGCGCCAGCAGCCAAGAAATGCGGATCACCGGGGAGCTGTTTTTT
TRBJ2-7,NA,TRBV20-1,NA,CSAKRPEPGEQYF,TGCAGTGCAAAGAGGCCTGAACCGGGAGAGCAGTACTTC
TRBJ2-3,few,TRBV4-2,NA,CASSQVVSAGTDTQYF,TGTGCCAGCAGCCAAGTGGTCTCAGCGGGTACAGATACGCAGTATTTT
TRBJ1-1,few,TRBV19,NA,CASSRKDNTEAFF,TGTGCCAGTAGTAGAAAGGACAACACTGAAGCTTTCTTT
TRBJ2-3,many,TRBV2,NA,CASRVLADTQYF,TGTGCCAGCAGAGTTCTAGCAGATACGCAGTATTTT
TRBJ1-2,few,TRBV6-1,NA,CASRGDGGYGYTF,TGTGCCAGCAGGGGGGACGGAGGATATGGCTACACCTTC
TRBJ1-2,few,TRBV2,NA,CASLDRLTNYGYTF,TGTGCCAGCCTCGACAGACTAACTAACTATGGCTACACCTTC
TRBJ2-7,many,TRBV27,NA,CASSLSGRGSKGLYEQYF,TGTGCCAGCAGTTTATCGGGCAGGGGATCCAAGGGACTCTACGAGCAGTACTTC
TRBJ2-1,many,TRBV20-1,TRBD2,CSARWPGGSSYNEQFF,TGCAGTGCTAGATGGCCCGGCGGGAGCTCCTACAATGAGCAGTTCTTC
TRBJ2-3,NA,TRBV6-1,TRBD1,CASRPTQGVDTQYF,TGTGCCAGCAGACCGACACAGGGGGTAGATACGCAGTATTTT
TRBJ2-7,many,TRBV10-3,TRBD2,CAITVSGSSHEQYF,TGTGCCATCACCGTTAGCGGGAGTTCCCACGAGCAGTACTTC
TRBJ1-1,many,TRBV12-5,NA,CASGTGRHTFF,TGTGCTAGTGGTACAGGTAGACATACTTTCTTT
TRBJ2-5,few,TRBV4-1,TRBD2,CASSQGTSGRSGETQYF,TGCGCCAGCAGCCAAGGGACTAGCGGGAGGAGCGGGGAGACCCAGTACTTC
TRBJ1-2,many,TRBV12-3/TRBV12-4,NA,CASSLSTSNYGYTF,TGTGCCAGCAGTTTATCGACGTCTAACTATGGCTACACCTTC
TRBJ1-2,many,TRBV28,NA,CATRAGSAGYTF,TGTGCCACTAGAGCAGGGTCCGCTGGCTACACCTTC
TRBJ2-2,few,TRBV19,NA,CASSISKGWAGELFF,TGTGCCAGTAGTATCTCGAAGGGATGGGCCGGGGAGCTGTTTTTT
TRBJ1-1,few,TRBV14,TRBD1,CASSQEWTGGGTEAFF,TGTGCCAGCAGCCAAGAATGGACAGGGGGCGGAACTGAAGCTTTCTTT
TRBJ2-7,many,TRBV20-1,TRBD2,CSARKGLAGVSYEQYF,TGCAGTGCTAGGAAAGGACTAGCGGGAGTTTCCTACGAGCAGTACTTC
TRBJ2-7,NA,TRBV20-1,NA,CSAGGQLYEQYF,TGCAGTGCTGGAGGACAACTCTACGAGCAGTACTTC
TRBJ2-1,many,TRBV7-2,TRBD2,CASSLALAGGDEQFF,TGTGCCAGCAGCTTAGCGCTAGCGGGAGGAGATGAGCAGTTCTTC
TRBJ1-5,NA,TRBV18,TRBD1,CASSTTPGQGRVSQPQHF,TGTGCCAGCTCAACTACACCGGGACAGGGTAGGGTAAGTCAGCCCCAGCATTTT